The clone carrying this T cell receptor beta chain was detected only a few times. Reared together, all three twin pairs probably met the same infectious agents and vaccines. This CDR3 spans 13 amino acids. V dropped 6 bases and J dropped 8 bases, with 16 bases sitting between them. CDR1 is DFQATT, CDR2 SNEGSKA, per germline (reference sequence). These data belong to a study of identical twins' blood T cells. Original methodology: Each donor had about 90,000 to nearly 500,000 clonotypes. TCRdb redid the calling of the 5' RACE reads with MiXCR, one entry per CDR3 protein. For this entry, the V and J calls and clone size follow TCRdb and not the study's own pipeline. Of 300,000 to 450,000 distinct CDR3 sequences detected, approximately 30% appear once; the ten largest clones hold 6.1%.

The clonotype originates from a woman between 18 and 55 years old in good health. The sequenced sample was PBMCs. V is TRBV20-1 and J is TRBJ1-4; weak D call: TRBD1 (6 bases). CDR3 sequence (DNA): TGCAGTGCCGAGGACAGAGTACGCGAAAAACTGTTTTTT. It translates to CSAEDRVREKLFF.